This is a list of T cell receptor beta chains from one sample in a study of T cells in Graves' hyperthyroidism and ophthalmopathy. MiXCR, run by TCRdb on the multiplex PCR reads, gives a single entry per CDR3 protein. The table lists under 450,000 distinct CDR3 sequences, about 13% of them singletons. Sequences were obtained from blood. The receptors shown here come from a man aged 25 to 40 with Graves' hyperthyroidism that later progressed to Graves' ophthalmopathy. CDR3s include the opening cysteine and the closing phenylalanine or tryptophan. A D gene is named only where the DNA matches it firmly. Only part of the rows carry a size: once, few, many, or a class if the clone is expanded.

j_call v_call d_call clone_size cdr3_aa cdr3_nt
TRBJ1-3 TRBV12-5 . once CASGLVGAGNTIYF TGTGCTAGTGGTTTGGTAGGGGCGGGAAACACCATATATTTT
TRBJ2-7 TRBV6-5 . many CASSYLGGRYEQYF TGTGCCAGCAGTTACCTTGGGGGCCGGTACGAGCAGTACTTC
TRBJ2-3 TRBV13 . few CASSLGGKDTQYF TGTGCCAGCAGCTTAGGCGGGAAAGATACGCAGTATTTT
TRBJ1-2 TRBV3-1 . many CASSQGALNYGYTF TGTGCCAGCAGCCAAGGGGCTCTTAACTATGGCTACACCTTC
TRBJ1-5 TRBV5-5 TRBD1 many CASSSTGSNQPQHF TGTGCCAGCAGCTCGACAGGGTCCAATCAGCCCCAGCATTTT
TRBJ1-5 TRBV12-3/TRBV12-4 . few CASSLGRGGQPQHF TGTGCCAGCAGTTTAGGGCGGGGGGGACAGCCCCAGCATTTT
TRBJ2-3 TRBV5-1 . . CASSLDSSEGDTQYF TGCGCCAGCAGCTTGGATAGTAGTGAGGGAGATACGCAGTATTTT
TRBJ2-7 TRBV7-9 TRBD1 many CASRGDRFGEQYF TGTGCCAGCAGGGGGGACAGATTCGGCGAGCAGTACTTC
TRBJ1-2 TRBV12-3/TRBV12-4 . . CASRPPGNLHYGYTF TGTGCCAGCAGGCCTCCGGGAAATCTCCACTATGGCTACACCTTC
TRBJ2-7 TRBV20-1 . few CSARDRTGHRILGAYEQYF TGCAGTGCTAGAGATAGAACAGGCCATAGGATTCTTGGCGCCTACGAGCAGTACTTC
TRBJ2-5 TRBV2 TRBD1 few CASSGDRVQQETQYF TGTGCCAGCAGCGGGGACAGGGTACAACAAGAGACCCAGTACTTC
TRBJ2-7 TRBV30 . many CAWSYSDYEQYF TGTGCCTGGAGTTACAGCGACTACGAGCAGTACTTC
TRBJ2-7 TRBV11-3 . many CASSLGLGLGSYEQYF TGTGCCAGCAGCTTAGGATTGGGGCTGGGTTCCTACGAGCAGTACTTC
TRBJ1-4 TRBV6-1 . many CASMRFINEKLFF TGTGCCAGCATGAGATTCATTAATGAAAAACTGTTTTTT
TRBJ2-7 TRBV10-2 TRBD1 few CASRIRGQVEQYF TGCGCCAGCAGGATCAGGGGGCAGGTCGAGCAGTACTTC
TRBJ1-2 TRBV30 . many CAWIEVDYGYTF TGTGCCTGGATCGAAGTGGACTATGGCTACACCTTC
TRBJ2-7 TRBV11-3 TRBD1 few CASSWTGDEQYF TGTGCCAGCTCCTGGACAGGGGACGAGCAGTACTTC
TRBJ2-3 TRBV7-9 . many CASSPPEAGTDTQYF TGTGCCAGCAGCCCGCCTGAAGCTGGCACAGATACGCAGTATTTT
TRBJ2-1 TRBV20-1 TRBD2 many CSARVGLAGGYNEQFF TGCAGTGCTAGAGTCGGCCTAGCGGGGGGTTACAATGAGCAGTTCTTC
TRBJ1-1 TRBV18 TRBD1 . CASSPLDRGLGKNTEAFF TGTGCCAGCTCACCTCTGGACAGGGGGCTTGGCAAGAACACTGAAGCTTTCTTT
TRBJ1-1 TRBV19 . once CASRQTGPAFF TGTGCCAGTAGGCAGACAGGTCCAGCTTTCTTT
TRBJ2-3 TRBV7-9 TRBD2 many CASSSRGLAGGTQYF TGTGCCAGCAGCTCCCGGGGACTAGCGGGGGGTACGCAGTATTTT
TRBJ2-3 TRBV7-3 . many CASSSPQRGPSTDTQYF TGTGCCAGCAGCTCCCCTCAAAGAGGGCCTAGCACAGATACGCAGTATTTT
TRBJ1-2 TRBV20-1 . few CSARGERGSGGYTF TGCAGTGCTAGAGGGGAAAGGGGGTCAGGGGGCTACACCTTC
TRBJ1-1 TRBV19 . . CASRWDRDTEAFF TGTGCCAGTAGATGGGACCGAGACACTGAAGCTTTCTTT
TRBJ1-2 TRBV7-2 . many CASSLLGGSSYGYTF TGTGCCAGCAGCCTTCTTGGGGGGAGCTCCTATGGCTACACCTTC
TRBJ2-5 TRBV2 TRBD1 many CASSDTGVKETQYF TGTGCCAGCAGCGATACAGGGGTAAAAGAGACCCAGTACTTC
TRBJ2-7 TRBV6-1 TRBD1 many CASSTTGTGYEQYF TGTGCCAGCAGTACGACCGGGACAGGCTACGAGCAGTACTTC
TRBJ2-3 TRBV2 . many CASSEASVTDTQYF TGTGCCAGCAGTGAGGCTAGCGTCACAGATACGCAGTATTTT
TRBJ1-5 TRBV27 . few CASRGTFHHQPQHF TGTGCCAGCAGGGGGACTTTTCACCATCAGCCCCAGCATTTT
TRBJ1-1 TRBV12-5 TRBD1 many CASGQGANTEAFF TGTGCTAGTGGACAGGGGGCTAATACTGAAGCTTTCTTT
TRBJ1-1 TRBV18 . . CASSLQGRGNTEAFF TGTGCCAGCTCACTTCAGGGGCGGGGGAACACTGAAGCTTTCTTT
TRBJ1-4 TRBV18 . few CASSPGSTNEKLFF TGTGCCAGCTCACCGGGTTCAACTAATGAAAAACTGTTTTTT
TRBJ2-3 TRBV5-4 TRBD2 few CASSLKRGVSTDTQYF TGTGCCAGCAGCTTAAAGCGGGGGGTATCCACAGATACGCAGTATTTT
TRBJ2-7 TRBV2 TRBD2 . CAGGLAGYEQYF TGTGCCGGGGGACTAGCGGGCTACGAGCAGTACTTC
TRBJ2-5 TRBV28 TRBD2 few CASGPGGGTQYF TGTGCCAGCGGCCCGGGGGGGGGGACCCAGTACTTC
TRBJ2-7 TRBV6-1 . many CASIKGDSYEQYF TGTGCCAGCATAAAAGGGGACTCCTACGAGCAGTACTTC
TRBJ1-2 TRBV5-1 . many CASSLGGDFYGYTF TGCGCCAGCAGCTTGGGCGGGGACTTCTATGGCTACACCTTC
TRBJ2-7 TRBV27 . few CASSSEVLGGRTYEQYF TGTGCCAGCAGTTCCGAAGTCCTTGGGGGGCGAACCTACGAGCAGTACTTC
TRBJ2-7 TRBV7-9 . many CASSPRAHLRIEQYF TGTGCCAGCAGCCCACGGGCCCACCTGAGGATCGAGCAGTACTTC
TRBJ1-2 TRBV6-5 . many CASSYSGADYGYTF TGTGCCAGCAGTTACTCGGGGGCAGACTATGGCTACACCTTC
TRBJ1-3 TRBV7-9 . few CASSPPYGGKLAGNTIYF TGTGCCAGCAGCCCCCCTTATGGAGGGAAACTGGCTGGAAACACCATATATTTT
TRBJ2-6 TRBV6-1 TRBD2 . CASNPMTSGGSSGANVLTF TGTGCCAGCAACCCCATGACTAGCGGGGGGTCCTCTGGGGCCAACGTCCTGACTTTC
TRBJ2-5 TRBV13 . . CASSSDVGGPETQYF TGTGCCAGCAGCTCGGATGTCGGGGGCCCGGAGACCCAGTACTTC
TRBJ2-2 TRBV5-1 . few CASSLAVRTNTGELFF TGCGCCAGCAGCTTGGCTGTCAGAACGAACACCGGGGAGCTGTTTTTT
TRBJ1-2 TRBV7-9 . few CASWAGAYGYTF TGTGCCAGCTGGGCAGGGGCATATGGCTACACCTTC
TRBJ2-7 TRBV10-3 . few CAISESGGLSYEQYF TGTGCCATCAGTGAGTCTGGAGGACTCTCCTACGAGCAGTACTTC
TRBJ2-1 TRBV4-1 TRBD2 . CASSQALAGTLSEQFF TGCGCCAGCAGCCAAGCGCTAGCGGGGACCCTCAGTGAGCAGTTCTTC
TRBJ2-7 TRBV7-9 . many CASSLAPGWNEQYF TGTGCCAGCAGCTTAGCGCCGGGGTGGAACGAGCAGTACTTC
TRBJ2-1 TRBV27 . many CASSVLAGRSYNEQFF TGTGCCAGCAGTGTCTTGGCGGGGAGGAGTTACAATGAGCAGTTCTTC
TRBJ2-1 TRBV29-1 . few CSVEDLGEQFF TGCAGCGTTGAAGATCTAGGGGAGCAGTTCTTC
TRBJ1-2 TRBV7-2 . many CASSQGTYGYTF TGTGCCAGCAGCCAAGGGACCTATGGCTACACCTTC
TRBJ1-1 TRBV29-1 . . CSVDGLERTEAFF TGCAGCGTTGACGGGTTGGAGAGGACTGAAGCTTTCTTT
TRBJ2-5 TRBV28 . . CASSLNVGETQYF TGTGCCAGCAGTTTAAATGTCGGAGAGACCCAGTACTTC
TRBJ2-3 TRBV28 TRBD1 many CASNSPQGFRTDTQYF TGTGCCAGCAACTCCCCACAGGGGTTTAGGACAGATACGCAGTATTTT